This TCR beta chain came from a study of cytomegalovirus exposure and HLA in healthy donors. The CDR3 length is 15 residues. V was cut by 3 bases and J by 5 bases, with 14 bases left in between. Germline V gene lookup returns CDR1 MGHDK and CDR2 SYGVNS. Here immunoSEQ multiplex PCR was the method, and the copy in TCRdb shows in-frame clones only, minus some. The repertoire consists of some 87,000 clones, with about 96% occurring once and the leading ten covering roughly 1.3%. These donors were members of the roughly 120-subject validation cohort, a group separate from the approximately 670-subject first cohort.

The receptor's source is a woman younger than 35 in good health and CMV-seronegative. The V gene is TRBV25-1, the J gene TRBJ1-5, with a tentative D call TRBD1 (6 bases). The sample was PBMCs. CDR3 sequence (DNA): TGTGCCAGCAGTGACAGTACAGGGTGGTATCAGCCCCAGCATTTT. Translated: CASSDSTGWYQPQHF.